These T cell receptor beta chains were read from a single sample in a study of technical replicates of blood from a handful of donors. Clones were read by immunoSEQ multiplex PCR, and TCRdb kept only the in-frame ones, dropping some. The table records about 100,000 clones, roughly 95% of them present only once. Sequencing was carried out using T cells isolated from PBMCs. The receptors were sampled from a human donor in good health. Each CDR3 is given with its conserved first and last residue. D genes are given only for firm matches. Clone size appears in some rows only: once, few, many, or a class for an expanded clone.

.	TRBV4-3	TRBJ1-2	.	CASSQDTRGYGYTF	TGCGCCAGCAGCCAAGATACCAGGGGTTATGGCTACACCTTC
TRBD1	TRBV7-2	TRBJ1-4	.	CASSPDRGYFNEKLFF	TGTGCCAGCAGCCCGGACAGGGGGTATTTTAATGAAAAACTGTTTTTT
TRBD2	TRBV10-3	TRBJ2-5	.	CAISDMTSGLETQYF	TGTGCCATCAGTGATATGACTAGCGGGCTTGAGACCCAGTACTTC
.	TRBV30	TRBJ2-7	.	CAWSTGLSYEQYF	TGTGCCTGGAGTACGGGTTTATCCTACGAGCAGTACTTC
.	TRBV15	TRBJ1-1	few	CATSRINTEAFF	TGTGCCACCAGCAGAATAAACACTGAAGCTTTCTTT
.	TRBV9	TRBJ2-7	.	CASSVEGGYSSYEQYF	TGTGCCAGCAGCGTAGAGGGCGGGTATAGCTCCTACGAGCAGTACTTC
TRBD1	TRBV14	TRBJ1-5	.	CASSQDGDRGIGNQPQHF	TGTGCCAGCAGCCAAGACGGGGACAGGGGGATTGGCAATCAGCCCCAGCATTTT
TRBD2	TRBV5-1	TRBJ2-1	.	CASSLAKTSGRWGSYNEQFF	TGCGCCAGCAGCTTGGCAAAGACTAGCGGACGCTGGGGCTCCTACAATGAGCAGTTCTTC
.	TRBV18	TRBJ2-5	.	CASSPRDSEKTQYF	TGTGCCAGCTCACCACGCGACAGTGAGAAGACCCAGTACTTC
.	TRBV7-2	TRBJ1-5	.	CASTLSGTNNQPQHF	TGTGCCAGCACCCTAAGCGGGACAAATAATCAGCCCCAGCATTTT
TRBD2	TRBV15	TRBJ2-3	.	CATSRGPWEGDTQYF	TGTGCCACCAGCAGAGGTCCGTGGGAGGGCGATACGCAGTATTTT
TRBD2	TRBV15	TRBJ2-1	.	CATSSPSGSTSGRGNEQFF	TGTGCCACCAGCAGTCCTTCGGGGAGTACTAGCGGGAGGGGCAATGAGCAGTTCTTC
.	TRBV7-2	TRBJ1-5	.	CASSLGSTYQPQHF	TGTGCCAGCAGCTTGGGCAGCACCTATCAGCCCCAGCATTTT
TRBD2	TRBV4-1	TRBJ2-1	.	CASSLFRVLAGDNEQFF	TGCGCCAGCAGCCTATTTCGGGTACTAGCGGGAGACAATGAGCAGTTCTTC
.	TRBV6-5	TRBJ2-3	.	CASSNTGDTQYF	TGTGCCAGCAGCAATACAGGTGATACGCAGTATTTT
.	TRBV21-1	TRBJ2-5	.	CASSNSRAGERETQYF	TGTGCCAGCAGCAATAGCCGAGCGGGAGAACGAGAGACCCAGTACTTC
.	TRBV6-5	TRBJ1-2	.	CASTPGRDGYTF	TGTGCCAGCACACCGGGCAGGGATGGCTACACCTTC
TRBD2	TRBV10-3	TRBJ2-7	.	CAIGRLAGEEEQYF	TGTGCCATCGGCCGACTAGCGGGAGAAGAGGAGCAGTACTTC
.	TRBV2	TRBJ1-2	.	CASSFTLDSTNGYTF	TGTGCCAGCAGCTTCACCTTGGACAGCACCAATGGCTACACCTTC
TRBD2	TRBV5-1	TRBJ2-7	.	CASSGGLAGPPGEQYF	TGCGCCAGCAGCGGGGGACTAGCGGGACCCCCTGGGGAGCAGTACTTC
TRBD1	TRBV6-6	TRBJ1-1	.	CASTPTGGAEAFF	TGTGCCAGCACCCCGACAGGGGGCGCTGAAGCTTTCTTT
TRBD1	TRBV11-2	TRBJ1-3	.	CASSGQGLRNTIYF	TGTGCCAGCAGCGGACAGGGTCTTCGGAACACCATATATTTT
.	TRBV28	TRBJ2-5	.	CASPGLQETQYF	TGTGCCAGTCCCGGTTTACAAGAGACCCAGTACTTC
.	TRBV29-1	TRBJ1-1	once	CSVVGLGGRTRTEAFF	TGCAGCGTTGTGGGGCTCGGGGGGCGTACCAGGACTGAAGCTTTCTTT
.	TRBV6-1	TRBJ2-6	.	CASTPGVPGANVLTF	TGTGCCAGCACCCCAGGGGTACCCGGGGCCAACGTCCTGACTTTC
.	TRBV6-6	TRBJ1-2	.	CASSSGTLYGYTF	TGTGCCAGCAGTTCCGGGACACTCTATGGCTACACCTTC
TRBD1	TRBV7-2	TRBJ1-2	.	CASSLTGVDYGYTF	TGTGCCAGCAGTTTGACAGGGGTTGATTATGGCTACACCTTC
.	TRBV11-2	TRBJ1-4	.	CASSFTDATNEKLFF	TGTGCCAGCAGCTTCACAGATGCAACTAATGAAAAACTGTTTTTT
TRBD2	TRBV9	TRBJ2-7	.	CASSVAGGPYEQYF	TGTGCCAGCAGCGTGGCGGGAGGGCCTTACGAGCAGTACTTC
TRBD2	TRBV9	TRBJ2-1	.	CASSVEASGRFHNEQFF	TGTGCCAGCAGCGTAGAGGCTAGCGGGAGATTCCACAATGAGCAGTTCTTC
TRBD2	TRBV14	TRBJ2-5	.	CASSQEPGGLETQYF	TGTGCCAGCAGCCAAGAACCGGGAGGGTTAGAGACCCAGTACTTC
.	TRBV9	TRBJ1-2	.	CASSVDWGQYGYTF	TGTGCCAGCAGCGTAGATTGGGGACAATATGGCTACACCTTC
TRBD1	TRBV29-1	TRBJ2-7	.	CSVLTGGHYEQYF	TGCAGCGTTCTCACAGGGGGACACTACGAGCAGTACTTC
TRBD1	TRBV4-2	TRBJ1-5	.	CASSQEGGQGRQPQHF	TGTGCCAGCAGCCAAGAAGGCGGACAGGGACGTCAGCCCCAGCATTTT
TRBD2	TRBV7-9	TRBJ2-7	.	CASSPLIAGNEQYF	TGTGCCAGCAGCCCCCTAATAGCGGGAAATGAGCAGTACTTC
.	TRBV5-1	TRBJ2-2	once	CASRDRSNVGELFF	TGCGCCAGCAGAGACAGAAGTAATGTCGGGGAGCTGTTTTTT